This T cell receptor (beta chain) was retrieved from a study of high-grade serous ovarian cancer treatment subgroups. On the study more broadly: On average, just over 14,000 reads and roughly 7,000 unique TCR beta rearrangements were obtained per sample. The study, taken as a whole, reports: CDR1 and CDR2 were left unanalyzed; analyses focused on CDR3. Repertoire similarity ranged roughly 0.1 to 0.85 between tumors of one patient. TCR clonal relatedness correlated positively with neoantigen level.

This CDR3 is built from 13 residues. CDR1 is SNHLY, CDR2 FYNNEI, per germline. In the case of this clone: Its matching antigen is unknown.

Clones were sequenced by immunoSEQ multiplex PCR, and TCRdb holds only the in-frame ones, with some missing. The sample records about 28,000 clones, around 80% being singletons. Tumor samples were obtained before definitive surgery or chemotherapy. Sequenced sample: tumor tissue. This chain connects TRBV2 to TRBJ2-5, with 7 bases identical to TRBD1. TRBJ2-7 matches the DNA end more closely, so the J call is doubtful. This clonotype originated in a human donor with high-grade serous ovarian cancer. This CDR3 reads CASSGGRGSEQYF. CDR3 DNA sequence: TGTGCCAGCAGTGGGGGCAGGGGGTCCGAGCAGTACTTC.